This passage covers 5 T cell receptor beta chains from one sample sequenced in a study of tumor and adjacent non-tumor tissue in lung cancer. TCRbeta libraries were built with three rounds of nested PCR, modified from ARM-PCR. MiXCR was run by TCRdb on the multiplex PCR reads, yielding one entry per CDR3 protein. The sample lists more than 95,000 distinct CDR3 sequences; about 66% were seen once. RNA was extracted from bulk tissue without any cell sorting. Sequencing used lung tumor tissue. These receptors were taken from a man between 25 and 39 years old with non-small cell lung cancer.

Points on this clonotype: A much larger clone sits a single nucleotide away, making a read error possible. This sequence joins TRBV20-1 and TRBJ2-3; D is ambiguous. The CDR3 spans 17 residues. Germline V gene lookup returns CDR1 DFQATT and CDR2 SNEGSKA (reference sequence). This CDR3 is CSARDPNGFVSIDTQYF. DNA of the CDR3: TGCAGTGCTAGAGACCCGAATGGATTTGTGAGCATAGATACGCAGTATTTT.

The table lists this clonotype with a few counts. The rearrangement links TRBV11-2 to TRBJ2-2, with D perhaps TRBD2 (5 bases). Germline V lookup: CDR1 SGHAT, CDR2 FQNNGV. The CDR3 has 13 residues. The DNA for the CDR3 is TGTGACAGTAGTTTTATGGAGGCCGGGGAGCTGTTTTTT. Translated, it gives CDSSFMEAGELFF.

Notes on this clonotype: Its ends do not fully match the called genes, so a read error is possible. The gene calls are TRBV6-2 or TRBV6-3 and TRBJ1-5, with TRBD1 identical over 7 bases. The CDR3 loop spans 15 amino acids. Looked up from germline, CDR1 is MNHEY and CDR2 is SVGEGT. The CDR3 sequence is CGSTLGQASNQSQQF. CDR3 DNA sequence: TGTGGCAGCACCCTCGGACAGGCCAGCAATCAGTCCCAGCAATTT.

CDR3 loop: CASSLGQGGTTYEQYF. DNA for the CDR3: TGTGCCAGCAGTCTAGGGCAGGGGGGGACGACCTACGAGCAGTACTTC. The V call is TRBV12-3 or TRBV12-4, the J call TRBJ2-7; D is tentatively TRBD1 or TRBD2 (7 bases each). The CDR3 sequence is 16 residues long. V lost 5 bases, J lost 2 bases, and 19 bases lay in between.

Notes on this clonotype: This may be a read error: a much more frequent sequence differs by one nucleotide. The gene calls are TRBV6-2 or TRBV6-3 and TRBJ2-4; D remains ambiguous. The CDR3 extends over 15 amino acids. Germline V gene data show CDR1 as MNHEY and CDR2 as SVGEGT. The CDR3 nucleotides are TGTGCCAGCAGTCACTCAGCAGAGAAGAAAAACATTCAGTACTTC. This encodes CASSHSAEKKNIQYF.